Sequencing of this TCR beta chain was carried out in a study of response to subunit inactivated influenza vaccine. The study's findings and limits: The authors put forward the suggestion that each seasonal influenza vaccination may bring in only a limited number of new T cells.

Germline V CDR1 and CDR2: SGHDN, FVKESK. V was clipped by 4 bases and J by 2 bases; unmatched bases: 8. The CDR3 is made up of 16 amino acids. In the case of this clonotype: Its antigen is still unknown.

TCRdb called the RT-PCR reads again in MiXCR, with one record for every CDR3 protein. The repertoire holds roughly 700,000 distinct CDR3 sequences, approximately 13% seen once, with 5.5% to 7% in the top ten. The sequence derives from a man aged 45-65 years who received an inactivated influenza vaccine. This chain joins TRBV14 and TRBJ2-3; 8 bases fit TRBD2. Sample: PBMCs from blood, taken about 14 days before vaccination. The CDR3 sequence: CASSPFSGMNTDTQYF. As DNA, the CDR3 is TGTGCCAGCAGCCCATTTAGCGGGATGAACACAGATACGCAGTATTTT.